This is a list of T cell receptor beta chains from one sample in a study of PD-L1 blockade in urothelial cancer. TCRdb's copy holds only in-frame clones and misses some; the assay was immunoSEQ multiplex PCR. The table records about 39,000 clones, roughly 90% of them present only once. This specimen consisted of PBMCs, obtained around atezolizumab (anti-PD-L1) treatment. These receptors were taken from a woman aged 60-75 years with urothelial cancer. The conserved cysteine and the conserved F or W are not part of the CDR3 here. Fields, in order: J gene, V gene, CDR3 protein.

>TRBJ2-7|TRBV29-1
SVAIGAYEQY
>TRBJ2-7|TRBV28
ASSFRGASSYEQY
>TRBJ2-5|TRBV9
ASSADQATETQY
>TRBJ2-3|TRBV28
ASSLPGGGTDTQY
>TRBJ2-1|TRBV9
ASSASGIPYNEQF
>TRBJ2-7|TRBV6-1
ASSDGGRTPEQY
>TRBJ1-1|TRBV19
ASSRDRADEAF
>TRBJ2-7|TRBV4-1
ASSLAQGVDEQY
>TRBJ2-6|TRBV11-1
ASSTTGSGANVLT
>TRBJ1-1|TRBV27
ASSLAGEAEAF
>TRBJ2-1|TRBV19
ASSTTSGRAGEQF
>TRBJ2-7|TRBV7-6
ASSPRGVESYEQY
>TRBJ2-5|TRBV18
ASSPLAGDQETQY
>TRBJ1-4|TRBV7-8
ASSLGGGVSREKLF
>TRBJ2-7|TRBV6-1
ASSGTPGQGSEQY
>TRBJ1-4|TRBV11-2
ASSLFDTLNEKLF
>TRBJ1-2|TRBV28
ASSVGQGDYGYT
>TRBJ1-5|TRBV5-6
ASSLARQGPGQPQH
>TRBJ2-3|TRBV7-2
ASSPRTPAGTQY
>TRBJ2-1|TRBV28
ASRISTGAYNEQF
>TRBJ2-7|TRBV4-2
ASSPGPGDTYEQY
>TRBJ1-1|TRBV27
ASSLTKNTEAF
>TRBJ1-2|TRBV11-2
ASSRDRDYGYT
>TRBJ2-3|TRBV28
ASSFSSGYSTDTQY
>TRBJ2-7|TRBV7-2
ASSLAPGTSGRQY
>TRBJ1-5|TRBV9
ASSVLNQPQH
>TRBJ2-7|TRBV5-4
ASSLQGASYEQY
>TRBJ2-2|TRBV28
ASSPADRYTGELF
>TRBJ1-5|TRBV27
ASSLIGSSNQPQH
>TRBJ1-1|TRBV18
ASSPSRGTEAF
>TRBJ1-5|TRBV2
ASSEGGGAHQPQH
>TRBJ2-3|TRBV19
ASSIPPGLAGPTDTQY
>TRBJ1-1|TRBV5-4
ASSLRVAWTANTEAF
>TRBJ1-4|TRBV18
ASCRGRNEKLF
>TRBJ2-7|TRBV28
ASSFPQGLLSYEQY
>TRBJ2-1|TRBV5-1
ASSSLPKTRVNEQF
>TRBJ2-3|TRBV2
ASTRGRTFTDTQY
>TRBJ1-2|TRBV30
AWRKETVGNYGYT
>TRBJ1-2|TRBV28
ASSLWGPGVQGQANYGYT
>TRBJ2-7|TRBV19
ASTQGLAGVGEQY
>TRBJ2-1|TRBV5-1
ASSPVGTSGRGYEQF
>TRBJ1-4|TRBV11-2
ASSLDRTANEKLF
>TRBJ2-5|TRBV9
ASSGPTPGETQY
>TRBJ1-2|TRBV7-9
ASRPPGQGFYGYT